Reported below is one T cell receptor beta chain. The data derive from a study of blood T cell repertoires in COVID-19. About the research overall: Samples representing acute and convalescent COVID-19 were sourced from the United States, Italy and Spain. The cDNA or gDNA used as material had been derived from T cells, B-cell-depleted T cells, or PBMCs.

Some clones are missing from TCRdb's copy, which holds only in-frame ones; the method was immunoSEQ multiplex PCR. Here the sample spans a few hundred thousand clones, about 90% being singletons. The sequence was obtained from a woman aged 25 to 45 who had recovered from COVID-19. Sequencing was performed on PBMCs or T cells enriched from blood (not recorded which).

This CDR3 reads CSARGGTDYEQYF. In DNA form, the CDR3 reads TGCAGCGCCCGGGGGGGGACAGACTACGAGCAGTACTTC. This sequence joins TRBV29-1 and TRBJ2-7, with TRBD2 as a possible D gene (8 bases). CDR1 is SQVTM and CDR2 is ANQGSEA in the germline V gene. Trimming took off 7 bases at V and 3 bases at J, with 16 bases between the two ends. The CDR3 runs to 13 residues.